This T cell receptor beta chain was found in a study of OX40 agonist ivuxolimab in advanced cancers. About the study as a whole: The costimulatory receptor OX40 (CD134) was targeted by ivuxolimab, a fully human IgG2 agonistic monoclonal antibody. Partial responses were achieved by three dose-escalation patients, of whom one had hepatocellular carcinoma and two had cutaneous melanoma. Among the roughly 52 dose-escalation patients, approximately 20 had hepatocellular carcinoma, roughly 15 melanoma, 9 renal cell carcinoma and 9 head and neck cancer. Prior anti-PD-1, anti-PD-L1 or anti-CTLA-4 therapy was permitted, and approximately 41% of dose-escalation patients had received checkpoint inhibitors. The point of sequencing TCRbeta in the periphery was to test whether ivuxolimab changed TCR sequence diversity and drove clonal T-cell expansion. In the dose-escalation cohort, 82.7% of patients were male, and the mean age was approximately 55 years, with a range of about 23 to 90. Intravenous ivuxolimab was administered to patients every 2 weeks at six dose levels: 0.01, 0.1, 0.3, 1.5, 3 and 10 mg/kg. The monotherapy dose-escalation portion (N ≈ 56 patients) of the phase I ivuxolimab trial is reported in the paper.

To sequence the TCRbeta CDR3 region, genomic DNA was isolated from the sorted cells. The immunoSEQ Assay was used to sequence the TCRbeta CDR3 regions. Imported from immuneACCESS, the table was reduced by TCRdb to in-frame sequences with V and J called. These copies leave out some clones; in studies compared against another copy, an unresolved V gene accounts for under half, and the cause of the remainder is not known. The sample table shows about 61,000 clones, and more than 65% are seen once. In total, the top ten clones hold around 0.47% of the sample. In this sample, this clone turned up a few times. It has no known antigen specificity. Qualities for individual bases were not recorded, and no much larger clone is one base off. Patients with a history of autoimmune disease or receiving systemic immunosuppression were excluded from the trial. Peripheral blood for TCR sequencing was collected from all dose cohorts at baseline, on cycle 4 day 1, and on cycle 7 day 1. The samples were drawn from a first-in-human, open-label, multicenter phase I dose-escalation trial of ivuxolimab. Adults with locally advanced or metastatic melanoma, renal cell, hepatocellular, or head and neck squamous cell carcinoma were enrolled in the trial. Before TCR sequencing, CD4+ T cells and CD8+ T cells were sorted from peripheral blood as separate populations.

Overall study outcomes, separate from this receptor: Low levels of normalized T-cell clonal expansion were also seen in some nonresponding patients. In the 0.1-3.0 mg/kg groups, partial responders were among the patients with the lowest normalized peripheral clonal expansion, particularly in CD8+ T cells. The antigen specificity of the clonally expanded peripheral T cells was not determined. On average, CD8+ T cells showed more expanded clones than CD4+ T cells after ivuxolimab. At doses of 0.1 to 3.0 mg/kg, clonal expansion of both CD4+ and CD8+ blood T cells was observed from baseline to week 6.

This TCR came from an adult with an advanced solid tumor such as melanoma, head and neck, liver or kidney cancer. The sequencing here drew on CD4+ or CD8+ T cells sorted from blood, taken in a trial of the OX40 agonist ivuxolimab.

The CDR3 region: CAISESGGRNEQFF. In nucleotide form, the sequence is TGTGCCATCAGTGAGTCTGGTGGGCGCAATGAGCAGTTCTTC. This receptor chain uses TRBV10-3 and TRBJ2-1; the D gene is unclear. The cysteine opens and the phenylalanine closes a CDR3 of 14 amino acids. Only the CDR3 DNA is retained, 42 bases long and in frame from the first base. The trim is 0 bases for V and 6 bases for J, with a gap of 9 bases between the germline ends. According to the germline V gene, CDR1 reads ENHRY and CDR2 reads SYGVKD.